This T cell receptor beta chain originates from a study of T-cell reconstitution after alpha-beta-depleted transplantation in children (dated by TCRdb to 2016 to 2017). Concerning the study at large: Using TCR repertoire profiling, the study quantitatively followed how T-cell immune reconstitution unfolded in children after TCRalphabeta/CD19-depleted allogeneic hematopoietic cell transplantation.

The treatment or condition label of this sample denotes: allogeneic hematopoietic cell transplantation with graft depleted of TCRalphabeta T cells and CD19 B cells. TCRalphabeta/CD19-depleted allogeneic hematopoietic cell grafts were given to the transplant recipients, all of whom were children. Broad study findings and their caveats: Over subsequent months, a decline in hyperexpanded clone frequencies was noted, and after one year, T-cell counts and TCRbeta diversity were mostly ascribed to newly produced T cells. Apparently early alphabetaT-cell count recovery about two months after transplant reportedly relied on only several hundred rapidly expanded clones derived from non-depleted graft cells. In some patients, the high TCRbeta diversity seen at day 60 was put down to recipient T cells and intrathymic progenitors that had survived conditioning.

The junction shows trimming of 6 bases on V and 12 bases on J, and the gene matches do not reach 15 bases of it. According to the germline V gene (reference sequence), CDR1 reads DFQATT and CDR2 reads SNEGSKA. Including the terminal cysteine and phenylalanine, the CDR3 comprises 15 residues. The retained sequence is limited to the CDR3, 45 bases, with the frame set at the first base. Library creation used PCR. Reads for this sample came from an Illumina HiSeq 2500. TCR libraries were prepared with molecular barcoding, using unique molecular identifiers to normalize TCRbeta repertoire quantification. TCRdb redid the processing of the public reads, applying fastp at Q25 and MiXCR, and retained in-frame beta chains. Under each unique CDR3 protein, matching rows form one entry showing the most common genes and DNA. The sample table shows around 130,000 distinct CDR3 sequences, and roughly 9.7% are seen once. The ten largest account for around 24% of the sample.

The sample holds a few counts of this clonotype. Its recognized antigen is unknown. Base qualities are missing; no much larger clone stands one base away. The sequence was obtained from a girl in the first two years of life who had a stem cell transplant for combined immunodeficiency, so the T cells may come from the graft donor. Source: PBMCs, mostly from graft donor cells, taken 180 days after TCRalphabeta/CD19-depleted stem cell transplant. The sequence joins TRBV20-1 to TRBJ2-1; 12 central nucleotides agree with TRBD2. The DNA is as follows: TGCAGTGCCCGTCCTAGCGGGAGGGCTTCCGGTAGGCAGTTCTTC. Protein translation: CSARPSGRASGRQFF.